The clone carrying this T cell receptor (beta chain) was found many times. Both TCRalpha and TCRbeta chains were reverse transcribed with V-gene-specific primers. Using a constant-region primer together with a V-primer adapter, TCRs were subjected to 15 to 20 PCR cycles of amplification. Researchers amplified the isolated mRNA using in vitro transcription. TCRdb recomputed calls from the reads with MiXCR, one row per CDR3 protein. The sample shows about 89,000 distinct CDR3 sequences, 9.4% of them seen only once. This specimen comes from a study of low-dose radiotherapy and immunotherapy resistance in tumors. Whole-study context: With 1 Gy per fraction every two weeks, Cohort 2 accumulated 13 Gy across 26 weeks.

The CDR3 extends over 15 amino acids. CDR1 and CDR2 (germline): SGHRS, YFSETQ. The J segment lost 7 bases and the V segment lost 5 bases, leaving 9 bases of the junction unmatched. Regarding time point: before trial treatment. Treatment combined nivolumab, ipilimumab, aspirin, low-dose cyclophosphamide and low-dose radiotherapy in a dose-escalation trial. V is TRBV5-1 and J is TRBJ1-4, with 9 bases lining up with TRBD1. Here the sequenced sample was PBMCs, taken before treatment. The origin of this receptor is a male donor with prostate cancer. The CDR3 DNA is TGCGCCAGCAGTCTACAGGGGGCAAGGGGTGAAAAACTGTTTTTT. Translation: CASSLQGARGEKLFF.